This TCR beta chain comes out of a study of cytomegalovirus exposure and HLA in healthy donors. Across the study: Of the donors genotyped, a few hundred in all, 80% to 85% fell in the Caucasian-associated ancestry cluster. General observations from the study: Previous analysis showed most TCR beta V segments were productive about 90% or about 30% of the time. CMV antigen specificity of a few CMV-associated chains was confirmed in vitro.

Nominal health characterized the donors when sampled, though unrecorded immune exposures were likely. PCR amplification relied on 60 Vbeta primers (plus 13 Jbeta primers). Sequenced by immunoSEQ multiplex PCR; TCRdb stores in-frame clones only, minus some. This table holds over 100,000 clones, 50% to 65% found once. With respect to this clone: Its antigen is currently unknown.

This TCR was recovered from a man between 35 and 55 years old in good health and CMV-seropositive. The specimen sequenced was PBMCs.

Here the CDR3 DNA reads TGTGCCAGCAGACCCAGGCGGAGGGGTGAAAAACTGTTTTTT. Translation gives CASRPRRRGEKLFF. This chain joins TRBV2 and TRBJ1-4; possible D gene TRBD1, 5 bases. With 6 bases removed from V and 7 bases from J, the gap between germline ends came to 15 bases. This CDR3 has 14 residues. Germline V gene lookup returns CDR1 SNHLY and CDR2 FYNNEI. Filled out from reference TRBV2 and TRBJ1-4, the complete variable domain reads EPEVTQTPSHQVTQMGQEVILRCVPISNHLYFYWYRQILGQKVEFLVSFYNNEISEKSEIFDDQFSVERPDGSNFTLKIRSTKLEDSAMYFCASRPRRRGEKLFFGSGTQLSVL.